This T cell receptor beta chain comes out of a study of Graves' ophthalmopathy and Graves' hyperthyroidism. RNA transcripts were the template, and TCR beta CDR3 regions were amplified from them. First-round RT-PCR with HTBI primers preceded a second-round multiplex PCR. TCRdb re-called the multiplex PCR reads with MiXCR, one entry per CDR3 protein. The sample lists about 240,000 distinct CDR3 sequences; about 47% were seen once. Overall study findings and caveats: Most thyroid-expanded clonotypes exceeding 0.001 frequency were also found in blood.

As to this clonotype: The antigen remains unidentified.

The CDR3 covers 14 residues. V was pared by 5 bases and J by 3 bases, with 16 bases between. Germline CDR1 reads SQVTM; CDR2 reads ANQGSEA. The chain is built from TRBV29-1 and TRBJ2-5; possibly TRBD2 for D (6 bases). This TCR came from an adult man with Graves' ophthalmopathy. The source material was peripheral blood. The CDR3 here is CSVRGEARKETQYF. For the CDR3, the DNA is TGCAGCGTTCGAGGGGAGGCCCGCAAAGAGACCCAGTACTTC.